Following are 15 T cell receptor beta chains from one sample sequenced in a study of blood T cell repertoires in COVID-19. Some clones are missing from TCRdb's copy, which holds only in-frame ones; the method was immunoSEQ multiplex PCR. The data contain 300,000 to 450,000 clones, about 88% of them singletons. The sequencing input was peripheral blood. These receptors were taken from a human donor in a cohort sampled during active COVID-19.

The gene calls are TRBV7-8 and TRBJ1-2, with 9 bases matching TRBD1. The V gene end was trimmed by 5 bases and the J gene end by 2 bases; junction bases not matched to a gene: 6. Germline lookup yields CDR1 SGHVS and CDR2 FQNEAQ. This CDR3 contains 15 residues. The CDR3 here is CASSPGTGWNYGYTF. The CDR3 nucleotides read TGTGCCAGCAGCCCCGGGACAGGGTGGAACTATGGCTACACCTTC.

This chain joins TRBV4-2 and TRBJ1-3, with D unresolved. Germline V gives CDR1 LGHNA, CDR2 YNFKEQ. The CDR3 runs 15 residues. The germline V and J ends were trimmed by 0 bases and 8 bases, with 14 bases remaining between them. CDR3 in amino acids: CASSQDGGRKDTIYF. Here the CDR3 DNA reads TGTGCCAGCAGCCAAGATGGCGGTAGGAAAGACACCATATATTTT.

This sequence joins TRBV3-1 (or the pseudogene TRBV3-2) and TRBJ2-1; D perhaps matches TRBD1 (5 bases). The CDR3 contains 14 residues. Germline CDR1 and CDR2: LGHDT and YNNKEL (reference sequence). Trimming shortened V by 0 bases and J by 7 bases, and 10 bases separated the two germline ends. CDR3 sequence (DNA): TGTGCCAGCAGCCAAGAGGGGCGTCATAATGAGCAGTTCTTC. Protein sequence: CASSQEGRHNEQFF.

V gene TRBV4-1 combines with J gene TRBJ1-1; 7 bases agree with TRBD1. Germline V gene data show CDR1 as MGHRA and CDR2 as YSYEKL. The CDR3 length is 15 residues. J was trimmed by 2 bases and V by 6 bases; bases with no gene match: 9. This chain's CDR3 is CASRRGDRPNTEAFF. The CDR3 region has the DNA TGCGCCAGCAGGAGGGGGGACAGACCTAACACTGAAGCTTTCTTT.

The chain carries TRBV5-1 and TRBJ1-6; 8 bases align to TRBD1. The CDR3 has 16 residues. Germline CDR1 reads SGHRS; CDR2 reads YFSETQ. With 4 bases clipped from V and 6 bases from J, the junction kept 9 bases outside the gene matches. CDR3 protein: CASSIRTGFGNSPLHF. CDR3 DNA sequence: TGCGCCAGCAGCATCCGGACAGGGTTTGGTAATTCACCCCTCCACTTT.

The chain carries TRBV9 and TRBJ1-1; D possibly corresponds to TRBD1 (5 bases). Per germline, CDR1 SGDLS and CDR2 YYNGEE. V was clipped by 2 bases and J by 1 base, with 12 bases between them. The length of the CDR3 is 15 residues. Here the CDR3 reads CASSVSGQPNTEAFF. For the CDR3, the DNA is TGTGCCAGCAGCGTCTCCGGACAACCGAACACTGAAGCTTTCTTT. The full variable domain, in which reference TRBV9 and TRBJ1-1 provide the parts outside the CDR3, is DSGVTQTPKHLITATGQRVTLRCSPRSGDLSVYWYQQSLDQGLQFLIQYYNGEERAKGNILERFSAQQFPDLHSELNLSSLELGDSALYFCASSVSGQPNTEAFFGQGTRLTVV.

The chain has TRBV28 and TRBJ2-3; D call uncertain. The CDR3 loop spans 15 amino acids. V was shortened by 9 bases and J by 2 bases, with 18 bases between the two germline ends. Germline loops: CDR1 MDHEN, CDR2 SYDVKM. The CDR3 DNA follows: TGTGCCAGTATCGCAGCAGGTCGATTCACAGATACGCAGTATTTT. It specifies CASIAAGRFTDTQYF. Variable domain in full (rest from reference TRBV28 and TRBJ2-3): DVKVTQSSRYLVKRTGEKVFLECVQDMDHENMFWYRQDPGLGLRLIYFSYDVKMKEKGDIPEGYSVSREKKERFSLILESASTNQTSMYLCASIAAGRFTDTQYFGPGTRLTVL.

This chain joins TRBV4-2 and TRBJ2-2; 8 nucleotides agree with TRBD2. Unmatched junction bases numbered 5, after V lost 1 base and J lost 1 base. From germline, CDR1 is LGHNA and CDR2 YNFKEQ. The CDR3 totals 17 residues. The chain's CDR3 is CASSQVELAVNTGELFF. As DNA, the CDR3 is TGTGCCAGCAGCCAAGTGGAACTAGCGGTGAACACCGGGGAGCTGTTTTTT.

V and J are TRBV3-1 (or the pseudogene TRBV3-2) and TRBJ2-1; no clear D gene. This CDR3 is built from 15 residues. CDR1 is LGHDT, CDR2 YNNKEL, per germline (reference sequence). V gave up 2 bases and J gave up 2 bases, with 10 bases separating them. CDR3 in amino acids: CASSQTHGTYNEQFF. The CDR3 bases are TGTGCCAGCAGCCAAACCCATGGCACCTACAATGAGCAGTTCTTC.

Regarding this clone: Other DNA sequences in the same sample also yield this CDR3. The chain uses TRBV7-9 and TRBJ2-5; 7 positions agree with TRBD2. In germline, CDR1 is SEHNR, CDR2 FQNEAQ (reference sequence). This CDR3 has 13 amino acids. V shed 5 bases, J shed 4 bases, and the junction held 4 bases outside the gene matches. CDR3 region: CASSPRGGETQYF. The CDR3 nucleotides are TGTGCCAGCAGCCCCCGCGGGGGAGAGACCCAGTACTTC.

The chain recombines TRBV11-1 with TRBJ1-1; 8 bases are shared with TRBD1. The germline V gene encodes CDR1 SGHAT and CDR2 FQDESV (reference sequence). The CDR3 extends over 15 amino acids. The ends lost 5 bases at V and 4 bases at J; junction bases unmatched: 9. The CDR3 DNA is TGTGCCAGCAGCCCCCCCGGGACAGGCTTCACTGAAGCTTTCTTT. This sequence encodes CASSPPGTGFTEAFF.

The chain combines TRBV28 with TRBJ2-1; 12 nucleotides line up with TRBD2. The V gene end was trimmed by 6 bases and the J gene end by 10 bases; junction bases not matched to a gene: 10. The CDR3 spans 15 residues. Germline V lookup: CDR1 MDHEN, CDR2 SYDVKM. The CDR3 DNA sequence: TGTGCCAGCAGGCTACCTAGCGGGAGGGGCGGGGAGCAGTTCTTC. Protein sequence: CASRLPSGRGGEQFF.

The chain recombines TRBV15 with TRBJ1-4, with 10 bases matching TRBD1. The CDR3 spans 15 residues. V shed 3 bases, J shed 3 bases, and the junction held 1 base outside the gene matches. Per the germline V gene, CDR1 is LNHNV and CDR2 is YYDKDF (reference sequence). The CDR3 DNA sequence: TGTGCCACCAGCAGGGACAGGGGGTCTAATGAAAAACTGTTTTTT. Translating it yields CATSRDRGSNEKLFF.

Details on this clone: One junction end does not reproduce the germline sequence, and a read error may be involved. The chain couples TRBV7-9 to TRBJ2-1; D may be TRBD2 (6 bases). CDR3 length: 13 residues. Per germline, CDR1 SEHNR and CDR2 FQNEAQ (reference sequence). The CDR3 spells CASTLLAYNEQFF. DNA of the CDR3: TGTGCCAGCACCTTACTAGCTTACAATGAGCAGTTCTTC. Full variable domain (missing parts from reference TRBV7-9 and TRBJ2-1): DTGVSQNPRHKITKRGQNVTFRCDPISEHNRLYWYRQTLGQGPEFLTYFQNEAQLEKSRLLSDRFSAERPKGSFSTLEIQRTEQGDSAMYLCASTLLAYNEQFFGPGTRLTVL.

This clone was recorded a few times. The chain joins TRBV19 to TRBJ2-3; D perhaps matches TRBD1 (6 bases). The CDR3 covers 16 residues. Trimming left V 6 bases short and J 4 bases short, with 20 bases between. The germline CDR1 and CDR2 sequences are LNHDA and SQIVND (reference sequence). CDR3 protein: CASSDPGAGDADTQYF. The DNA for the CDR3 is TGTGCCAGTAGCGATCCAGGGGCTGGAGACGCAGATACGCAGTATTTT. The variable domain in full, completed from reference TRBV19 and TRBJ2-3, reads DGGITQSPKYLFRKEGQNVTLSCEQNLNHDAMYWYRQDPGQGLRLIYYSQIVNDFQKGDIAEGYSVSREKKESFPLTVTSAQKNPTAFYLCASSDPGAGDADTQYFGPGTRLTVL.